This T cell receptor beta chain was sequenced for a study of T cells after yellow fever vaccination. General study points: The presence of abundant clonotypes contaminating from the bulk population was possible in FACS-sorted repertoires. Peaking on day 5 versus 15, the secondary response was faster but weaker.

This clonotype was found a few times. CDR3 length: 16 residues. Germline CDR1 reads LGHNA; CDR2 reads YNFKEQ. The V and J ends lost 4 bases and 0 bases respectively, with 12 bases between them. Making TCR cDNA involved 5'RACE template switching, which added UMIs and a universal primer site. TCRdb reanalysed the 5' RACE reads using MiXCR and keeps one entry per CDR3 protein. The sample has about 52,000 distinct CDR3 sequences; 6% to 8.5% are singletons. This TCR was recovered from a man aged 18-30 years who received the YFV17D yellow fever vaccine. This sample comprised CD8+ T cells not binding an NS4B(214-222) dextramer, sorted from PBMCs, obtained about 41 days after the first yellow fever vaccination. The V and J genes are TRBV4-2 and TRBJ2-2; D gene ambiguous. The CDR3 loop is CASSPKDVANTGELFF. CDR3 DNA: TGTGCCAGCAGCCCCAAGGATGTAGCGAACACCGGGGAGCTGTTTTTT.